Each of the 8 T cell receptor beta chains below was sequenced from the same sample in a study of blood T cell repertoires in COVID-19. Some clones are missing from TCRdb's copy, which holds only in-frame ones; the method was immunoSEQ multiplex PCR. The table has 150,000 or so clones, roughly 84% seen once; the top ten hold 13% to 15%. Specimen: peripheral blood. The receptor set was obtained from a man younger than 35 with active or convalescent COVID-19.

The chain has TRBV6-5 and TRBJ1-1; 7 bases line up with TRBD1. Germline CDR1 is MNHEY and CDR2 is SVGAGI. V lost 4 bases, J lost 3 bases, and 5 bases stayed unmatched. The CDR3 sequence is 14 residues long. DNA of the CDR3: TGTGCCAGCAGTTCCGGGACAGAGTACACTGAAGCTTTCTTT. Translating gives CASSSGTEYTEAFF.

The chain couples TRBV11-3 to TRBJ2-2, with D perhaps TRBD1 (7 bases). The ends were cut back, 5 bases at V and 0 bases at J, with 22 bases in the middle. Looked up from germline, CDR1 is SGHNT and CDR2 is YENEEA. The length of the CDR3 is 19 residues. CDR3 sequence: CASSEWDRPGASNTGELFF. Here the CDR3 DNA reads TGTGCCAGCAGCGAATGGGACAGACCGGGGGCCTCGAACACCGGGGAGCTGTTTTTT.

The rearrangement links TRBV30 to TRBJ1-4; possible D gene TRBD1, 5 bases. Germline V gene lookup returns CDR1 GTSNPN and CDR2 SVGIG (reference sequence). The V and J ends lost 1 base and 8 bases respectively, with 14 bases between them. The CDR3 totals 14 residues. The CDR3 reads CAWSGRVYDEKLFF. CDR3 nucleotide sequence: TGTGCCTGGAGTGGCAGGGTGTACGACGAAAAACTGTTTTTT.

The chain couples TRBV7-9 to TRBJ1-1; D gene ambiguous. The CDR3 totals 12 residues. Germline V lookup: CDR1 SEHNR, CDR2 FQNEAQ (reference sequence). The V and J ends lost 2 bases and 7 bases respectively, with 8 bases between them. This CDR3 is CASSLLRSEAFF. Here the CDR3 DNA reads TGTGCCAGCAGCTTACTGCGGAGTGAAGCTTTCTTT.

The J gene is TRBJ2-7, the V gene TRBV5-4, with D perhaps matching TRBD2 (5 bases). Germline V gene lookup returns CDR1 SGHNT and CDR2 YYREEE (reference sequence). CDR3 length: 12 amino acids. Deletions cut 4 bases from V and 6 bases from J, with 11 bases between. CDR3 sequence (DNA): TGTGCCAGCAGCCCAACGGGGTCCGAGCAGTACTTC. It is translated as CASSPTGSEQYF.

Only one count was recorded for this clone. The rearrangement links TRBV19 to TRBJ2-7; tentatively, D is TRBD2 (6 bases). The V and J ends lost 9 bases and 2 bases respectively, with 23 bases between them. Germline V gene lookup returns CDR1 LNHDA and CDR2 SQIVND (reference sequence). This CDR3 spans 16 amino acids. CDR3 sequence: CASRRSTTGRPYEQYF. The DNA for the CDR3 is TGTGCCAGCCGGAGGAGCACAACCGGGAGACCCTACGAGCAGTACTTC.

Note on this clone: At one end the junction does not follow the germline gene, possibly because of a read error. This rearrangement joins TRBV12-3 or TRBV12-4 to TRBJ2-1, with D possibly being TRBD2 (6 bases). The CDR3 runs 11 residues. As DNA, the CDR3 is TGTGCCAGCAAGGGACTGGACTCCACGGTCTTC. The encoded protein is CASKGLDSTVF.

V usage is TRBV18 and J usage is TRBJ2-5; 7 bases fit TRBD2. Germline CDR1 reads KGHSH; CDR2 reads LQKENI. CDR3 size: 15 residues. The trim removed 0 bases at V and 0 bases at J, leaving 1 base unmatched. CDR3 in amino acids: CASSPPGGYQETQYF. For the CDR3, the DNA is TGTGCCAGCTCACCACCGGGGGGGTACCAAGAGACCCAGTACTTC.